This T cell receptor beta chain originates from a study of T cell responses to AZD1222 COVID-19 vaccine. The germline gives CDR1 LNHDA, CDR2 SQIVND (reference sequence). The germline V and J ends were trimmed by 7 bases and 1 base, with 10 bases remaining between them. The CDR3 spans 14 residues. Here immunoSEQ multiplex PCR was the method, and the copy in TCRdb shows in-frame clones only, minus some. In the table there are over 150,000 clones, around 87% of which are singletons. The sequence was collected from an adult in good health. The rearrangement joins TRBV19 to TRBJ2-2; D is possibly TRBD2 (6 bases). Source: peripheral blood, taken on day 0 of AZD1222 vaccination. DNA of the CDR3: TGTGCCAGTATGGGACTCCTGAACACCGGGGAGCTGTTTTTT. This translates into CASMGLLNTGELFF.